A selection of T cell receptor beta chains follows, all from one sample in a study of beta chain features in type 1 diabetes. Sequencing used immunoSEQ multiplex PCR; TCRdb keeps in-frame clones, though not all of them. The sample lists around 400,000 clones; approximately 16% were seen once. Sequencing input: naive CD4+ T cells from blood. The receptors stem from a woman under 30 in good health. CDR3s include the opening cysteine and the closing phenylalanine or tryptophan. A D gene is named only where the DNA matches it firmly. Clone size, where shown, is once, few, many, or a class for clones that have expanded.

clone size: NA
V gene: TRBV11-2
J gene: TRBJ2-7
CDR3 length: 15
D gene: NA
CDR3 protein: CASSLIRSGSYEQYF
CDR3 DNA: TGTGCCAGCAGCTTAATTAGGTCGGGATCCTACGAGCAGTACTTC

clone size: NA
V gene: TRBV29-1
J gene: TRBJ2-1
CDR3 length: 13
D gene: TRBD2
CDR3 protein: CSARLAGVGEQFF
CDR3 DNA: TGCAGCGCCAGACTAGCGGGAGTGGGTGAGCAGTTCTTC

clone size: NA
V gene: TRBV4-2
J gene: TRBJ1-5
CDR3 length: 16
D gene: NA
CDR3 protein: CASSQGWQGNNQPQHF
CDR3 DNA: TGTGCCAGCAGCCAAGGTTGGCAGGGAAACAATCAGCCCCAGCATTTT

clone size: NA
V gene: TRBV18
J gene: TRBJ2-1
CDR3 length: 17
D gene: NA
CDR3 protein: CASSLQRERRSYNEQFF
CDR3 DNA: TGTGCCAGCTCACTCCAGAGGGAAAGGAGGTCCTACAATGAGCAGTTCTTC

clone size: NA
V gene: TRBV2
J gene: TRBJ2-5
CDR3 length: 13
D gene: NA
CDR3 protein: CASSEEQGTSPYF
CDR3 DNA: TGTGCCAGCAGTGAAGAGCAAGGGACAAGTCCGTACTTC

clone size: NA
V gene: TRBV6-6
J gene: TRBJ2-1
CDR3 length: 13
D gene: NA
CDR3 protein: CASSWSSYNEQFF
CDR3 DNA: TGTGCCAGCAGTTGGAGCTCCTACAATGAGCAGTTCTTC

clone size: few
V gene: TRBV25-1
J gene: TRBJ2-7
CDR3 length: 15
D gene: TRBD2
CDR3 protein: CASSGYGGARNEQYF
CDR3 DNA: TGTGCCAGCAGTGGGTACGGGGGGGCAAGGAACGAGCAGTACTTC

clone size: few
V gene: TRBV7-2
J gene: TRBJ2-6
CDR3 length: 16
D gene: TRBD2
CDR3 protein: CASSSREGTGANVLTF
CDR3 DNA: TGTGCCAGCAGCTCTAGGGAGGGTACGGGGGCCAACGTCCTGACTTTC

clone size: NA
V gene: TRBV7-3
J gene: TRBJ2-1
CDR3 length: 14
D gene: NA
CDR3 protein: CASTLSGPYNEQFF
CDR3 DNA: TGTGCCAGCACACTAAGCGGGCCCTACAATGAGCAGTTCTTC

clone size: few
V gene: TRBV5-1
J gene: TRBJ2-1
CDR3 length: 14
D gene: NA
CDR3 protein: CASSPGGSRYEQFF
CDR3 DNA: TGCGCCAGCAGCCCCGGAGGATCGAGGTATGAGCAGTTCTTC

clone size: few
V gene: TRBV30
J gene: TRBJ2-5
CDR3 length: 13
D gene: TRBD1
CDR3 protein: CAWSRTGIETQYF
CDR3 DNA: TGTGCCTGGTCACGGACAGGAATAGAGACCCAGTACTTC

clone size: few
V gene: TRBV6-5
J gene: TRBJ2-5
CDR3 length: 16
D gene: TRBD2
CDR3 protein: CASSYSGLAGVETQYF
CDR3 DNA: TGTGCCAGCAGTTACTCTGGACTAGCGGGAGTTGAGACCCAGTACTTC

clone size: few
V gene: TRBV5-1
J gene: TRBJ2-5
CDR3 length: 16
D gene: TRBD2
CDR3 protein: CASRPLAGGPGETQYF
CDR3 DNA: TGCGCCAGCAGGCCTCTAGCGGGAGGGCCGGGGGAGACCCAGTACTTC

clone size: NA
V gene: TRBV18
J gene: TRBJ1-5
CDR3 length: 15
D gene: NA
CDR3 protein: CASSREEGSIQPQHF
CDR3 DNA: TGTGCCAGCTCACGGGAGGAGGGGTCCATTCAGCCCCAGCATTTT

clone size: NA
V gene: TRBV19
J gene: TRBJ1-4
CDR3 length: 12
D gene: NA
CDR3 protein: CASSMKSEKLFF
CDR3 DNA: TGTGCCAGTAGTATGAAGAGTGAAAAACTGTTTTTT